The sequence of this TCR beta chain was determined in a study of blood T cell repertoires in COVID-19. Turning to the study itself: From the United States, Italy and Spain came samples of acute and convalescent COVID-19.

Source study methods: Estimated nucleated cell counts came from reference gene primer amplification. Repertoires were generated with immunoSEQ multiplex PCR, while TCRdb's copy carries only in-frame clones and drops some. The V and J calls and the clone size are those of that table, but D and trimming were determined from the DNA. The sample has 150,000 or so clones; 81% are singletons. J was trimmed by 10 bases and V by 0 bases; bases with no gene match: 8. Germline V lookup: CDR1 MNHNS, CDR2 SASEGT. The CDR3 runs 14 residues. V usage is TRBV6-1 and J usage is TRBJ1-2; 7 bases match TRBD1. The sequencing sample was made of peripheral blood. The TCR originated in a man between 60 and 75 years old with active or convalescent COVID-19. DNA for the CDR3: TGTGCCAGCAGTGAAGCGGGACAGACGCGATTCTACACCTTC. Amino acids: CASSEAGQTRFYTF.